What follows describes a single T cell receptor (beta chain). The time point is: newly diagnosed GD, antithyroid drugs for less than 3 months. From PBMCs, RNA was extracted and then used to make the TCR library. The sample belongs to a study of regulatory T cells in long-lasting Graves disease. iRepertoire HTBI primers and Arm-PCR of CDR3 regions built TCR beta libraries. TCRdb called the multiplex PCR reads again in MiXCR, with one record for every CDR3 protein. This table holds some 500,000 distinct CDR3 sequences, about 16% found once. The CDR3 has 16 amino acids. V trimming: 0 bases; J trimming: 3 bases; junction bases outside the gene matches: 5. Germline V gene lookup returns CDR1 SGHDN and CDR2 FVKESK. The data also belong to a second study, concerning T cells in Graves' hyperthyroidism and ophthalmopathy.

This clonotype was sampled from a woman aged 40-60 years with Graves disease. Sample: peripheral blood mononuclear cells (PBMCs), taken at new diagnosis, from a patient treated with antithyroid drugs. The V gene is TRBV14, the J gene TRBJ1-3; 7 positions match TRBD1. The CDR3 spells CASSQEGQVVGNTIYF. CDR3 bases: TGTGCCAGCAGCCAAGAAGGACAGGTGGTTGGAAACACCATATATTTT.